The 7 T cell receptor beta chains in this list originate from one sample, sequenced in a study of PD-L1 blockade in urothelial cancer. Only in-frame clones appear in the TCRdb table, and some are missing; sequencing was by immunoSEQ multiplex PCR. The data hold 75,000 to 95,000 clones, with roughly 90% observed a single time. The source was PBMCs, collected around atezolizumab (anti-PD-L1) treatment. The receptors here all came from a man in his 60s with urothelial cancer.

The V gene is TRBV4-2, the J gene TRBJ2-3; the match to TRBD1 covers 7 bases. Germline values: CDR1 LGHNA, CDR2 YNFKEQ. The J segment lost 4 bases and the V segment lost 2 bases, leaving 3 bases of the junction unmatched. The CDR3 is made up of 14 amino acids. The CDR3 DNA is TGTGCCAGCAGCCAACAGGGGGTTCCAGATACGCAGTATTTT. The encoded protein is CASSQQGVPDTQYF.

The genes are TRBV28 and TRBJ1-2; no firm D call. The CDR3 is 15 amino acids. The germline V and J ends were trimmed by 3 bases and 4 bases, with 15 bases remaining between them. Germline V lookup: CDR1 MDHEN, CDR2 SYDVKM. DNA for the CDR3: TGTGCCAGCAGTTTTCCCCGGGGTTCTGGCTATGGCTACACCTTC. Translated, it gives CASSFPRGSGYGYTF.

The CDR3 DNA follows: TGTGCCAGCAGCCCCTACAGGGAAGATACGCAGTATTTT. The encoded protein is CASSPYREDTQYF. The rearrangement uses TRBV7-3 and TRBJ2-3, with a tentative D call TRBD1 (6 bases). The V end was cut by 5 bases, the J end by 5 bases, with 11 bases between. This CDR3 is 13 amino acids long. Germline V gene data show CDR1 as SGHTA and CDR2 as FQGTGA.

This chain joins TRBV5-1 and TRBJ1-1, with TRBD1 matching over 10 bases. The V segment lost 2 bases and the J segment 7 bases; nucleotides outside the gene matches: 5. The germline CDR1 and CDR2 sequences are SGHRS and YFSETQ. This CDR3 comprises 14 residues. As DNA, the CDR3 is TGCGCCAGCAGCTTTACCGGGACAGGGGATGAAGCTTTCTTT. Its translation: CASSFTGTGDEAFF.

This chain links TRBV28 with TRBJ2-3; no clear D gene. The germline CDR1 and CDR2 sequences are MDHEN and SYDVKM. The length of the CDR3 is 16 residues. With 3 bases removed from V and 2 bases from J, the gap between germline ends came to 15 bases. Here the CDR3 reads CASSFRKDGYTDTQYF. Here the CDR3 DNA reads TGTGCCAGCAGTTTTCGAAAAGACGGGTACACAGATACGCAGTATTTT. Drawing the rest from reference TRBV28 and TRBJ2-3, the complete variable domain is DVKVTQSSRYLVKRTGEKVFLECVQDMDHENMFWYRQDPGLGLRLIYFSYDVKMKEKGDIPEGYSVSREKKERFSLILESASTNQTSMYLCASSFRKDGYTDTQYFGPGTRLTVL.

The J gene is TRBJ1-2, the V gene TRBV18; D unclear. The CDR3 loop spans 16 amino acids. Germline CDR1 KGHSH, CDR2 LQKENI. V was shortened by 3 bases and J by 3 bases, with 17 bases between the two germline ends. DNA of the CDR3: TGTGCCAGCTCACCCAGCGGGCCCCCTTATGACTATGGCTACACCTTC. Protein: CASSPSGPPYDYGYTF.

The genes are TRBV15 and TRBJ2-3; 8 positions agree with TRBD1. Germline CDR1 reads LNHNV; CDR2 reads YYDKDF (reference sequence). The CDR3 extends over 18 amino acids. V gave up 0 bases and J gave up 2 bases; unmatched junction bases: 10. The CDR3 DNA is TGTGCCACCAGCAGAGAAAACGGACAGGGAAATCCCACAGATACGCAGTATTTT. Residues: CATSRENGQGNPTDTQYF.